The 17 T cell receptor beta chains listed next were all sequenced from one sample in a study of human T cells and chemical hapten exposure. Described time point: patch test 1, 2 weeks after DPC sensitization. Noted treatment: therapeutic diphenylcyclopropenone sensitization with weekly scalp DPC. TCRdb processed the RACE reads anew with MiXCR; each CDR3 protein has one entry. The sample yields under 450,000 distinct CDR3 sequences, roughly 5% seen once. Sequencing used whole blood, obtained in connection with sensitization to the hapten diphenylcyclopropenone (DPC). The origin of the receptors is a woman aged 45-65 years with alopecia areata. Some clones in this sample may be carry-over from other donors' samples.

This clonotype was seen repeatedly, ten times or more. This chain uses TRBV20-1 with TRBJ1-4; maybe TRBD1 (6 bases). The CDR3 loop spans 15 amino acids. Trimming took 6 bases from V and 8 from J, leaving 22 bases between them. In germline, CDR1 is DFQATT, CDR2 SNEGSKA (reference sequence). For the CDR3, the DNA is TGCAGTGCCAGCCCAATAACAGGGTTCGAGGAAAAACTGTTTTTT. It is translated as CSASPITGFEEKLFF.

The table lists this clonotype with many counts. The chain carries TRBV7-9 and TRBJ2-1, with TRBD1 identical over 12 bases. Germline CDR1 is SEHNR and CDR2 is FQNEAQ (reference sequence). CDR3 size: 17 residues. The ends lost 4 bases at V and 8 bases at J; junction bases unmatched: 12. The CDR3 DNA reads TGTGCCAGCAGCTCTCCGACGGGACAGGGGGCGCGGGATGAGCAGTTCTTC. This translates into CASSSPTGQGARDEQFF.

This clonotype was recorded many times. The chain is built from TRBV18 and TRBJ2-5; 9 nucleotides agree with TRBD2. Germline trimming cut 5 bases from V and 5 bases from J; bases unmatched to any gene: 9. There are 15 residues in the CDR3. Germline CDR1 is KGHSH and CDR2 is LQKENI. DNA of the CDR3: TGTGCCAGCTCATCTCTTAGCGGGAGTCAGGAGACCCAGTACTTC. Its protein product is CASSSLSGSQETQYF.

This clonotype was seen at least ten times. This chain uses TRBV11-2 with TRBJ2-2, with a weak D call TRBD2 (5 bases). CDR3 length: 15 residues. V lost 0 bases, J lost 4 bases, and 9 bases lay in between. Germline CDR1 and CDR2: SGHAT and FQNNGV. CDR3 sequence reads: CASSLESGGTGELFF. The CDR3 coding sequence is TGTGCCAGCAGCTTAGAGTCCGGAGGCACCGGGGAGCTGTTTTTT.

This clonotype was recorded at least ten times. The V and J genes are TRBV27 and TRBJ1-5, with D perhaps TRBD1 (6 bases). This CDR3 comprises 12 residues. Germline V CDR1 and CDR2: MNHEY, SMNVEV (reference sequence). V shed 7 bases and J shed 12 bases, with 16 bases lying between them. CDR3 protein: CASTTPGGFQHF. CDR3 DNA sequence: TGTGCCAGCACCACACCCGGGGGCTTCCAGCATTTT.

This clonotype showed up many times. V is TRBV7-9 and J is TRBJ1-6; D unresolved. Germline V gene lookup returns CDR1 SEHNR and CDR2 FQNEAQ (reference sequence). V shed 5 bases and J shed 5 bases, with 7 bases lying between them. CDR3 length equals 13 residues. In DNA form, the CDR3 reads TGTGCCAGCAGCCATAATAATAATTCACCCCTCCACTTT. It codes for CASSHNNNSPLHF.

This clonotype appeared many times. A read error may produce the germline difference seen at one junction end. The V call is TRBV12-3 or TRBV12-4, the J call TRBJ1-1; D unclear. The CDR3 is made up of 12 amino acids. CDR3 loop: CASSLGNTEAFF. The DNA of the CDR3 is TGTGCCAGCAGCTTAGGGAACACTGAAGCTTTCTTT.

The sample holds many counts of this clonotype. This chain joins TRBV29-1 and TRBJ2-3; D is uncertain. There are 10 residues in the CDR3. Trimming stripped 7 bases from V and 2 bases from J, with 4 bases between. Germline V CDR1 and CDR2: SQVTM, ANQGSEA. The CDR3 coding sequence is TGCAGCGGTTCCACAGATACGCAGTATTTT. This translates into CSGSTDTQYF.

This clonotype was counted many times. This sequence joins TRBV4-2 and TRBJ1-4, with TRBD1 as a possible D gene (5 bases). V was pared by 0 bases and J by 8 bases, with 13 bases between. The CDR3 spans 15 residues. Germline V CDR1 and CDR2: LGHNA, YNFKEQ. This CDR3 is CASSQDTGGGEKLFF. Written as DNA, the CDR3 is TGTGCCAGCAGCCAAGATACCGGGGGAGGGGAAAAACTGTTTTTT.

This clonotype was recorded many times. The chain joins TRBV12-3 or TRBV12-4 to TRBJ2-1; perhaps TRBD2 as D (5 bases). The CDR3 is 15 residues long. The V end was cut by 3 bases, the J end by 2 bases, with 11 bases between. CDR3 protein: CASSFPGRAYNEQFF. The CDR3 region has the DNA TGTGCCAGCAGTTTTCCGGGGAGAGCCTACAATGAGCAGTTCTTC.

This clonotype came up many times. This sequence joins TRBV18 and TRBJ1-5; D is unresolved. CDR1 and CDR2 from the germline V gene are KGHSH and LQKENI. The CDR3 spans 16 residues. The V end was cut by 0 bases, the J end by 6 bases, with 15 bases between. DNA for the CDR3: TGTGCCAGCTCACCACCCTCAGGAGGAGGTCCTCAGCCCCAGCATTTT. Encoded protein: CASSPPSGGGPQPQHF.

V usage is TRBV29-1 and J usage is TRBJ2-1, with D maybe TRBD2 (5 bases). V dropped 4 bases and J dropped 4 bases, with 14 bases sitting between them. Germline CDR1 and CDR2: SQVTM and ANQGSEA. The CDR3 is 14 amino acids. CDR3 protein: CSVGQRTRYNEQFF. CDR3 in DNA: TGCAGCGTTGGGCAACGCACTAGGTACAATGAGCAGTTCTTC.

This clonotype showed up just a few times. In nucleotides, the CDR3 is TGTGCCAGCAGTCCTCCGGGACTAGCGGGTAATGAGCAGTTCTTC. It specifies CASSPPGLAGNEQFF. The V and J genes are TRBV12-3 or TRBV12-4 and TRBJ2-1, with 12 bases that match TRBD2. Trimming removed 5 bases from V and 7 bases from J; junction bases left unmatched: 6. CDR3 length: 15 amino acids.

This clonotype was recorded at least ten times. An end of the junction differs from the germline gene, which may be a read error. The rearrangement joins TRBV29-1 to TRBJ1-1, with TRBD1 identical over 8 bases. The germline CDR1 and CDR2 sequences are SQVTM and ANQGSEA. The CDR3 is 11 amino acids. The CDR3 DNA sequence: TGCAGCGTTGAAGATCTGACGGGACAGGCCTTT. Its protein product is CSVEDLTGQAF.

This clonotype has ten or more counts. The V gene is TRBV30, the J gene TRBJ2-1; D is unresolved. CDR3 length equals 15 residues. Between the trimmed V and J ends, which lost 7 bases and 1 base, there was a span of 17 bases. Germline lookup yields CDR1 GTSNPN and CDR2 SVGIG (reference sequence). As DNA, the CDR3 is TGTGCCTCTATATTCCCGGCACGGTCCTACAATGAGCAGTTCTTC. Protein product: CASIFPARSYNEQFF.

This clonotype was seen repeatedly, ten times or more. The chain uses TRBV10-3 and TRBJ2-4; D is ambiguous. The germline V gene encodes CDR1 ENHRY and CDR2 SYGVKD. The germline V and J ends were trimmed by 6 bases and 1 base, with 13 bases remaining between them. The CDR3 is 15 residues long. The CDR3 DNA sequence: TGTGCCATCAGCACACCGACGGTGGCCAAAAACATTCAGTACTTC. Amino acids: CAISTPTVAKNIQYF.

Ten or more counts support this clonotype. The V gene is TRBV28, the J gene TRBJ2-1; no clear D gene. The CDR3 length is 15 residues. Trimming shortened V by 6 bases and J by 8 bases, and 20 bases separated the two germline ends. The germline V gene has CDR1 MDHEN and CDR2 SYDVKM. The chain's CDR3 is CASSPNPPRVHEQFF. DNA for the CDR3: TGTGCCAGCAGCCCCAACCCCCCGCGCGTCCATGAGCAGTTCTTC.